This TCR beta chain was documented in a study of T cells expressing NK-cell markers (dated by TCRdb to 2018 to 2021). Study-level background: In sorted CD3+CD56+NKG2C+, CD3+CD56+NKG2C- and CD3+CD56-NKG2C+ T-cell subsets from several donors, TCR beta-chain repertoires were profiled. The libraries were sequenced on Illumina HiSeq 2000/2500, MiSeq or NextSeq, producing 2 x 150 bp reads. The eight sequenced donors were randomly selected healthy volunteers, three men and five women. Of the eight sequenced donors, seven were found to be HCMV-seropositive and one was found to be HCMV-seronegative.

HCMV-specific IgG was detected in serum with a commercial ELISA kit to determine HCMV serostatus. Peripheral blood mononuclear cells were isolated from blood by Ficoll density gradient centrifugation. The research as a whole found: Whether the expanded NKG2C-expressing T cell clones were specific for HCMV antigens remained unclear. In several donors, the dominant CD3+CD56+NKG2C+ clonotypes were found to rank among the top 10 CD8+ clonotypes and to make up roughly 1.0-7.5% of CD8+ T cells. Those dominant clonotypes were again the most abundant among CD3+CD56-NKG2C+ cells in several donors, at roughly 28.3-65%.

As to this clonotype: Its antigen remains unidentified.

The CDR3 has 11 amino acids, counting the end cysteine and phenylalanine. The nucleotide record is missing. CDR1 and CDR2, per the germline V gene (reference sequence), are DFQATT and SNEGSKA. Sequencing was carried out with an Illumina HiSeq 2000. The TCR beta cDNA libraries were made using 5'RACE template switching, a step that added both a universal primer site and unique molecular identifiers. cDNA synthesis was primed from the TCR beta constant segment, followed by two successive PCR amplification steps. As for the authors' bioinformatics: MIGEC handled demultiplexing of the reads and grouping by UMI, while MiTCR was used to assemble and quantify clonotypes. Only TCR cDNA sequences supported by at least two reads were kept to exclude erroneous sequences. The tcR package was used for downstream repertoire analysis, and clonotypes were matched across fractions by CDR3 nucleotide sequence plus V segment. Antigen specificity was annotated against VDJdb with VDJmatch, allowing one amino acid substitution in CDR3. TCRdb reprocessed the sequencing reads and holds a single record per CDR3 protein sequence, with no DNA. The V and J calls follow TCRdb's processing rather than the paper's. This sample's table has entries for more than 250,000 distinct CDR3 sequences. Together, the top ten hold around 0.42% of the sample.

The chain was built from TRBV20-1 and TRBJ2-5; TCRdb names TRBD1, which stays unverified in the absence of DNA. The clonotype was recovered from a man between 18 and 35 years old in good health. Donor details come from another sample of the same person, matched by shared clones. Sequences were obtained from blood T cells: a sorted CD56 or NKG2C T cell subset, CD4+ or CD8+ T cells, or bulk PBMC T cells (not recorded which). CDR3 region: CSALWPGDQYF.